The 17 T cell receptor beta chains below were found in one sample sequenced in a study of T cells in Graves' hyperthyroidism and ophthalmopathy. Regions amplified from RNA transcripts were the TCR beta CDR3 regions. The HTBI primer set drove a first-round RT-PCR of the TCR CDR3. TCRdb re-called the multiplex PCR reads with MiXCR, one entry per CDR3 protein. Counted here are about 400,000 distinct CDR3 sequences, under 15% occurring once; the ten biggest clones make up 30% to 35%. Sequencing was performed on blood. These receptor sequences come from a woman aged 25-40 years with Graves' hyperthyroidism.

The table lists this clonotype with a few counts. The rearrangement uses TRBV30 and TRBJ2-6; unclear D gene. There are 16 residues in the CDR3. V dropped 5 bases and J dropped 1 base, with 15 bases sitting between them. The germline V gene has CDR1 GTSNPN and CDR2 SVGIG (reference sequence). In DNA form, the CDR3 reads TGTGCCTGGGTGCTGACGTTGCTATCTGGGGCCAACGTCCTGACTTTC. Protein sequence: CAWVLTLLSGANVLTF.

This clonotype appeared many times. This chain joins TRBV28 and TRBJ2-1; 7 bases match TRBD1. The CDR3 is 12 amino acids. Looked up from germline, CDR1 is MDHEN and CDR2 is SYDVKM. The ends lost 10 bases at V and 4 bases at J; junction bases unmatched: 4. CDR3 bases: TGTGCCACCGGGACAGCTTACAATGAGCAGTTCTTC. Amino acid sequence: CATGTAYNEQFF.

Regarding this clonotype: This sequence may be a read error, since a much larger clone differs from it by one base. The chain recombines TRBV12-3 or TRBV12-4 with TRBJ2-3; a possible D gene is TRBD1 (6 bases). This CDR3 spans 15 amino acids. V was pared by 2 bases and J by 2 bases, with 11 bases between. Written as DNA, the CDR3 is TGTGCCAGCAGTTTAAACAGGGATTACACAGATACGCAGTATTTT. As protein: CASSLNRDYTDTQYF.

In its sample, this clonotype was seen a few times. The V call is TRBV12-3 or TRBV12-4, the J call TRBJ2-7; 10 bases are shared with TRBD1. V dropped 6 bases and J dropped 2; count of bases not matched to a gene: 7. This CDR3 is built from 15 residues. CDR3 coding DNA: TGTGCCAGCAGAAAGGGACAGGGGATAGCCTACGAGCAGTACTTC. This gives the protein CASRKGQGIAYEQYF.

The rearrangement uses TRBV29-1 and TRBJ2-4, with 8 bases lining up with TRBD1. The germline CDR1 and CDR2 sequences are SQVTM and ANQGSEA. This CDR3 spans 11 amino acids. V lost 4 bases and J lost 9; bases outside the gene matches: 2. The CDR3 region has the DNA TGCAGCGTTGGGACAGGGACCATTCAGTACTTC. Encoded protein: CSVGTGTIQYF.

This clonotype was recorded at least ten times. This rearrangement joins TRBV20-1 to TRBJ2-3; D is undetermined. This CDR3 contains 14 residues. The germline V gene has CDR1 DFQATT and CDR2 SNEGSKA (reference sequence). Between the trimmed V and J ends, which lost 6 bases and 6 bases, there was a span of 19 bases. The CDR3 nucleotides read TGCAGTGCCTCGCCAGCCATCCGGCCGGATACGCAGTATTTT. Translated: CSASPAIRPDTQYF.

This clonotype was seen a handful of times. The CDR3 DNA reads as TGTGCCAGCAGCAACAAGGGGGGGCAGTTCTTC. Translated: CASSNKGGQFF. V gene TRBV3-1 combines with J gene TRBJ2-1; perhaps D is TRBD1 or TRBD2 (6 bases each). The CDR3 is made up of 11 amino acids. V was pared by 5 bases and J by 12 bases, with 11 bases between. CDR1 and CDR2 from the germline V gene are LGHDT and YNNKEL (reference sequence).

In this sample, this clonotype turned up a few times. The chain employs TRBV7-2 and TRBJ1-2; possible D gene TRBD1, 6 bases. Deletions cut 5 bases from V and 4 bases from J, with 14 bases between. The CDR3 totals 14 residues. Germline CDR1 is SGHTA and CDR2 is FQGNSA. CDR3 amino acids: CASSPGGGLYGYTF. CDR3 coding DNA: TGTGCCAGCAGCCCCGGGGGCGGGCTCTATGGCTACACCTTC. Combining the CDR3 with reference TRBV7-2 and TRBJ1-2 gives the whole variable domain GAGVSQSPSNKVTEKGKDVELRCDPISGHTALYWYRQSLGQGLEFLIYFQGNSAPDKSGLPSDRFSAERTGGSVSTLTIQRTQQEDSAVYLCASSPGGGLYGYTFGSGTRLTVV.

This clonotype was found many times. Here the CDR3 reads CAISEGLTNTEAFF. CDR3 nucleotide sequence: TGTGCCATCAGTGAAGGGCTCACGAACACTGAAGCTTTCTTT. The chain employs TRBV10-3 and TRBJ1-1; no definite D call. The germline V gene encodes CDR1 ENHRY and CDR2 SYGVKD. This CDR3 is built from 14 residues. V was trimmed by 3 bases and J by 1 base, leaving 9 bases between them.

This clonotype was recorded many times. This chain joins TRBV20-1 and TRBJ2-5; 12 bases match TRBD2. Germline-derived CDR1 and CDR2 are DFQATT and SNEGSKA (reference sequence). This CDR3 comprises 16 residues. The V segment lost 4 bases and the J segment 2 bases; nucleotides outside the gene matches: 8. Here the CDR3 DNA reads TGCAGTGCTACAAGACTAGCGGGAGAGTTACAAGAGACCCAGTACTTC. This encodes CSATRLAGELQETQYF.

The genes are TRBV24-1 and TRBJ2-5; D not certain. Trimming removed 3 bases at V and 0 bases at J, with 7 bases between. Looked up from germline, CDR1 is KGHDR and CDR2 is SFDVKD. This CDR3 is 14 amino acids long. Here the CDR3 DNA reads TGTGCCACCAGTGATCGAGGAGACCAAGAGACCCAGTACTTC. Protein product: CATSDRGDQETQYF.

The chain joins TRBV19 to TRBJ2-2, with unresolved D. The ends were cut back, 3 bases at V and 3 bases at J, with 5 bases in the middle. The CDR3 sequence is 13 residues long. Per the germline V gene, CDR1 is LNHDA and CDR2 is SQIVND (reference sequence). The CDR3 loop is CASSIIDTGELFF. CDR3 sequence (DNA): TGTGCCAGTAGTATTATAGACACCGGGGAGCTGTTTTTT.

The chain uses TRBV29-1 and TRBJ2-2; maybe TRBD1 (5 bases). Germline-derived CDR1 and CDR2 are SQVTM and ANQGSEA. Trimming cost V 4 bases and J 5 bases, with 14 bases left between them. The CDR3 runs to 14 residues. In nucleotides, the CDR3 is TGCAGCGTTGGTTCCCCGGCAGGGACCGGGGAGCTGTTTTTT. This translates into CSVGSPAGTGELFF.

This clonotype was counted at least ten times. The rearrangement links TRBV28 to TRBJ2-3, with 13 bases aligning to TRBD2. This CDR3 has 19 amino acids. Per germline, CDR1 MDHEN and CDR2 SYDVKM. V trimming: 7 bases; J trimming: 0 bases; junction bases outside the gene matches: 13. CDR3 DNA sequence: TGTGCCAGCACTTCCCGAGGACTAGCGGGAGTGGCTAGCACAGATACGCAGTATTTT. Protein sequence: CASTSRGLAGVASTDTQYF.

This clonotype was counted only a few times. The CDR3: CSVGGPQETYEQYF. CDR3 in DNA: TGCAGCGTTGGAGGGCCACAGGAAACCTACGAGCAGTACTTC. The genes are TRBV29-1 and TRBJ2-7; D might be TRBD1 or TRBD2, each matching 5 bases. Germline values: CDR1 SQVTM, CDR2 ANQGSEA. Trimming pared 4 bases from V and 2 bases from J, leaving 15 bases between. There are 14 residues in the CDR3.

This clonotype has ten or more counts. The CDR3 bases are TGTGCCAGCTCACAAGCCACGGGAGATACGCAGTATTTT. Its translation: CASSQATGDTQYF. The chain joins TRBV18 to TRBJ2-3; D is undetermined. Trimming removed 4 bases from V and 5 bases from J, with 10 bases in between. The CDR3 sequence is 13 residues long. Germline CDR1 and CDR2: KGHSH and LQKENI.

This sequence joins TRBV14 and TRBJ1-6; 7 bases match TRBD1. Germline CDR1 SGHDN, CDR2 FVKESK. With V trimmed by 1 base and J by 9 bases, 3 bases remained unmatched. This CDR3 has 14 amino acids. The CDR3 nucleotides are TGTGCCAGCAGCCAAGTACAGGGGTTTTCACCCCTCCACTTT. Translating it yields CASSQVQGFSPLHF. Full variable domain (missing parts from reference TRBV14 and TRBJ1-6): EAGVTQFPSHSVIEKGQTVTLRCDPISGHDNLYWYRRVMGKEIKFLLHFVKESKQDESGMPNNRFLAERTGGTYSTLKVQPAELEDSGVYFCASSQVQGFSPLHFGNGTRLTVT.